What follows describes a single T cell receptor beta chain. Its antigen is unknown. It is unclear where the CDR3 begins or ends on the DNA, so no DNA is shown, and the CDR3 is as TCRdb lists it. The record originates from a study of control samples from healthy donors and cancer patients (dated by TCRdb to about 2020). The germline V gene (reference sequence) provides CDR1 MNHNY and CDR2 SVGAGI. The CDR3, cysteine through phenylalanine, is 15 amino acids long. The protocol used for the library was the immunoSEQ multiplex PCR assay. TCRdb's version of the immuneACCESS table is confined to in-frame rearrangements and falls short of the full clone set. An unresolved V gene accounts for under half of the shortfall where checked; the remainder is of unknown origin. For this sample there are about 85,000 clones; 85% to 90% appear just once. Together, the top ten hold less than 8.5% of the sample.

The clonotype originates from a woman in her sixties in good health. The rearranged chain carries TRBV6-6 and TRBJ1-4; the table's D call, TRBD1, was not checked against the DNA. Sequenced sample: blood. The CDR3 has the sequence CASSSSDRVREKLFF.